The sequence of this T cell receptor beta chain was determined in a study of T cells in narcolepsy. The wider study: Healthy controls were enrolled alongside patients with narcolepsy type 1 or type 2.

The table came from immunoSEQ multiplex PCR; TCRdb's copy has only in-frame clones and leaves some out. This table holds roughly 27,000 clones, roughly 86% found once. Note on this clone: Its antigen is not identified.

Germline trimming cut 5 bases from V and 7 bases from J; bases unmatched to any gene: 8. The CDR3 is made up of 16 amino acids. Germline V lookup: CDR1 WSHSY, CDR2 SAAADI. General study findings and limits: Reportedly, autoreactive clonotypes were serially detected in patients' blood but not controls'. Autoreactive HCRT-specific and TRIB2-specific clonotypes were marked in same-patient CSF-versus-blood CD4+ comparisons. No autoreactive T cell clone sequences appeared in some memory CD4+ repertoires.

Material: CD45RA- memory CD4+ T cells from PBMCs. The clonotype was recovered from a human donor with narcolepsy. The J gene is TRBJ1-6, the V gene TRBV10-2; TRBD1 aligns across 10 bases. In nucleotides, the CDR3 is TGCGCCAGCAGTATGGGACAGGGGACGGAAAATTCACCCCTCCACTTT. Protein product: CASSMGQGTENSPLHF.